This TCR beta chain was retrieved from a study of identical twins. Whole-study findings and limits: Invariant MAIT and iNKT cells could partly confound zero-insertion analyses. For out-of-frame alpha sequences shared by twins, low generation probability was in excess. While abundant cord blood beta clonotypes carried fewer insertions, memory repertoires showed no such pattern.

The V segment lost 7 bases and the J segment 7 bases; nucleotides outside the gene matches: 19. This CDR3 has 15 residues. CDR1 is SQVTM, CDR2 ANQGSEA, per germline. TCRdb re-derived calls from the 5' RACE reads in MiXCR, one entry per CDR3 protein. The sample consists of approximately 600,000 distinct CDR3 sequences, around a tenth of them appearing once. A few counts support this clonotype. The target antigen is unknown. These same records also appear under a second study, on yellow fever vaccine responses in identical twins.

The genes are TRBV29-1 and TRBJ2-7; 7 nucleotides align to TRBD1. What was sequenced was PBMCs. This receptor was taken from a woman aged 18-29 years in good health. In DNA form, the CDR3 reads TGCAGCGCTCCTATGAGATCGGACAGGACCGGGGAGCAGTACTTC. This translates into CSAPMRSDRTGEQYF.